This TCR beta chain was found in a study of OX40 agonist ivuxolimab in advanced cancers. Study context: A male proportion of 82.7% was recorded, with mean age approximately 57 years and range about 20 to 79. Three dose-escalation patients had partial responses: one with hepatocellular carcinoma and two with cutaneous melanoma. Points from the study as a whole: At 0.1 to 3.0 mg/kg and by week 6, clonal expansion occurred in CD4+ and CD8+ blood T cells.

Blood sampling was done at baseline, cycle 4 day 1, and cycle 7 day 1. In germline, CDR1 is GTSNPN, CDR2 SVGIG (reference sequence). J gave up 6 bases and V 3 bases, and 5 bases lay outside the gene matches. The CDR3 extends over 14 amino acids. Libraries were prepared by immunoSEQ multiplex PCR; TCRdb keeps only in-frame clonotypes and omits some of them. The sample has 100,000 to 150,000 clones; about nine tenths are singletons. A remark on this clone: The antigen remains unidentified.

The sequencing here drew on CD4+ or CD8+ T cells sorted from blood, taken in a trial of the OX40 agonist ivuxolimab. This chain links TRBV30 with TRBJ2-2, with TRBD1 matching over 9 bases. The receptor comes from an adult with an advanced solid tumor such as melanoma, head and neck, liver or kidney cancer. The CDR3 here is CAWRKGTGSGELFF. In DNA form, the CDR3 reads TGTGCCTGGAGGAAAGGGACAGGGTCCGGGGAGCTGTTTTTT.